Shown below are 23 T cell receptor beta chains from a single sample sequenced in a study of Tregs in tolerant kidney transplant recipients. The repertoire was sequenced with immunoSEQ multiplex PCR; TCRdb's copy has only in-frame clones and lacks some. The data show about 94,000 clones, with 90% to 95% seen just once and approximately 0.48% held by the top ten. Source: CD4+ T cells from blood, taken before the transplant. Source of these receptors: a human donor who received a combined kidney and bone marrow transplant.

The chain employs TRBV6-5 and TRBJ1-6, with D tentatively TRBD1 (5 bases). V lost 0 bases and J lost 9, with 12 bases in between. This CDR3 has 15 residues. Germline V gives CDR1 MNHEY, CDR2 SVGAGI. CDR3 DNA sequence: TGTGCCAGCAGTTACTCGGAGGGACCCGTTTCACCCCTCCACTTT. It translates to CASSYSEGPVSPLHF.

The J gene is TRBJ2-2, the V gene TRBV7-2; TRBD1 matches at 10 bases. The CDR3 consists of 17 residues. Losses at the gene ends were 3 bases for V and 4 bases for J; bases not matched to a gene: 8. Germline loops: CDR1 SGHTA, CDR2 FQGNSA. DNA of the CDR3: TGTGCCAGCAGCTTCCGGGACAGGGGCCTTTTCACCGGGGAGCTGTTTTTT. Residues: CASSFRDRGLFTGELFF.

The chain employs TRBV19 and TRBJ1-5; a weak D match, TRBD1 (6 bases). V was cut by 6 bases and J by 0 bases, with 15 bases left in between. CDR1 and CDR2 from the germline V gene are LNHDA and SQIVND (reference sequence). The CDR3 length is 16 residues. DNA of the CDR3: TGTGCCAGTAGCCTTACGGGACACTTTAGCAATCAGCCCCAGCATTTT. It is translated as CASSLTGHFSNQPQHF. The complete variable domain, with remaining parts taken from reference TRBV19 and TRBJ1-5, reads DGGITQSPKYLFRKEGQNVTLSCEQNLNHDAMYWYRQDPGQGLRLIYYSQIVNDFQKGDIAEGYSVSREKKESFPLTVTSAQKNPTAFYLCASSLTGHFSNQPQHFGDGTRLSIL.

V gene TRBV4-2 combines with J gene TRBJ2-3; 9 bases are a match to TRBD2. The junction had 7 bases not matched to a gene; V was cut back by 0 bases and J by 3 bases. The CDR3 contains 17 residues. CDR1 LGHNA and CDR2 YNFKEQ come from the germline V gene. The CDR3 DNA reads TGTGCCAGCAGCCAAGAGATAGCGGGAGCAGATACAGATACGCAGTATTTT. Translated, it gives CASSQEIAGADTDTQYF.

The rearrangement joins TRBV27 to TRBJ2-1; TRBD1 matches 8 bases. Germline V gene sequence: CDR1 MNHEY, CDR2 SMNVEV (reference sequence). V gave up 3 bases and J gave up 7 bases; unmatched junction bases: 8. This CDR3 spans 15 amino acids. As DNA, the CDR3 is TGTGCCAGCAGTTTTGCGACAGGGGTTCAAAATGAGCAGTTCTTC. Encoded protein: CASSFATGVQNEQFF.

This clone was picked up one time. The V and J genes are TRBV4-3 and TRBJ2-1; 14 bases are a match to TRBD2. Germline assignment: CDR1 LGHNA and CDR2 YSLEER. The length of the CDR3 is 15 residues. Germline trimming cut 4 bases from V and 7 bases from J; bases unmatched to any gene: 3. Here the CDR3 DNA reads TGCGCCAGCAGCCGCGGGACTAGCGGGAGAAATGAGCAGTTCTTC. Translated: CASSRGTSGRNEQFF.

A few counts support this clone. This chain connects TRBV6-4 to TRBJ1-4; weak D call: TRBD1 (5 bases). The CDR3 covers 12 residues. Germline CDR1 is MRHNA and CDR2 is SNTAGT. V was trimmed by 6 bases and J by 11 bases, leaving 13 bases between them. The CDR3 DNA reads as TGTGCCAGCAGCCCCACAGGAGACAAACTGTTTTTT. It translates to CASSPTGDKLFF.

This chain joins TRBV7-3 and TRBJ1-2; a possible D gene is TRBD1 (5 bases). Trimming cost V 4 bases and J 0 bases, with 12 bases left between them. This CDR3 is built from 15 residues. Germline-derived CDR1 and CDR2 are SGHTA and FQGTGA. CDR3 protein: CASSSQGGSNYGYTF. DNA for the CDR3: TGTGCCAGCAGCTCCCAGGGAGGATCTAACTATGGCTACACCTTC.

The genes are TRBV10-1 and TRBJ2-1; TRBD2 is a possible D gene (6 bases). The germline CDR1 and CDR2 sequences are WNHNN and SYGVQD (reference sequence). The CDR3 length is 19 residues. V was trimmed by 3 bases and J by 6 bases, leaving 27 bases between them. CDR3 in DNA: TGCGCCAGCAGTGATCCTAGGGCGGGAACCAACCGGGAGATCAATGAGCAGTTCTTC. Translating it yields CASSDPRAGTNREINEQFF.

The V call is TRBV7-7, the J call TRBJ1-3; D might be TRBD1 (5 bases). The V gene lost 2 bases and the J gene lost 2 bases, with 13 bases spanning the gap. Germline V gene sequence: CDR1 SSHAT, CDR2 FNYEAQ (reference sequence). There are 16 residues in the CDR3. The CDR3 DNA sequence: TGTGCCAGCAGCTTATCGTTATCGGGGGCTGGAAACACCATATATTTT. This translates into CASSLSLSGAGNTIYF.

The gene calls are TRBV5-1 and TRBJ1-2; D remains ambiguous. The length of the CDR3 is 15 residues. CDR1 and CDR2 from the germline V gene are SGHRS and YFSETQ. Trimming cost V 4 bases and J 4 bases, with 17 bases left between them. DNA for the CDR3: TGCGCCAGCAGCCAAGCTTTTGGGCTGGTCTATGGCTACACCTTC. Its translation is CASSQAFGLVYGYTF.

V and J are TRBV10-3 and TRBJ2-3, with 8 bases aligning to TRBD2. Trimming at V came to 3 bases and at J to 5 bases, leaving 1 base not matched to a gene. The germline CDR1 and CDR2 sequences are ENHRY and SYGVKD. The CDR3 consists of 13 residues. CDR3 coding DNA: TGTGCCATCAGTGATACTAGCGGAGATACGCAGTATTTT. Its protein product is CAISDTSGDTQYF.

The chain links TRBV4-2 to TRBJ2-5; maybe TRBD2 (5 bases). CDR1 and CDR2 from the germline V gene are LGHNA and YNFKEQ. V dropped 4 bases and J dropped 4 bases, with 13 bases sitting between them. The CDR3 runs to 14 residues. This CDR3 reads CASSPVRGTETQYF. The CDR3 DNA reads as TGTGCCAGCAGCCCAGTTCGGGGTACAGAGACCCAGTACTTC.

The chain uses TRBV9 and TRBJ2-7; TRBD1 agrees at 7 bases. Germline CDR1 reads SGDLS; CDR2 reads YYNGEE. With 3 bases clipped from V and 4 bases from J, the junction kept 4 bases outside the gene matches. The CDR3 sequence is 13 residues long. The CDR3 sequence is CASSGQGRYEQYF. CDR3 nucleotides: TGTGCCAGCAGCGGACAGGGAAGGTACGAGCAGTACTTC. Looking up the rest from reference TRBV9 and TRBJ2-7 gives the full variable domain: DSGVTQTPKHLITATGQRVTLRCSPRSGDLSVYWYQQSLDQGLQFLIQYYNGEERAKGNILERFSAQQFPDLHSELNLSSLELGDSALYFCASSGQGRYEQYFGPGTRLTVT.

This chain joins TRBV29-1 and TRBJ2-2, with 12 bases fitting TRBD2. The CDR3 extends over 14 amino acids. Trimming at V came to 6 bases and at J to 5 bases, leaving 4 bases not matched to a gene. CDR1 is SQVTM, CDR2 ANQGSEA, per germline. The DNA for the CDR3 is TGCAGCGTAACGACTAGCGGGGGAACCGGGGAGCTGTTTTTT. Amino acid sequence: CSVTTSGGTGELFF.

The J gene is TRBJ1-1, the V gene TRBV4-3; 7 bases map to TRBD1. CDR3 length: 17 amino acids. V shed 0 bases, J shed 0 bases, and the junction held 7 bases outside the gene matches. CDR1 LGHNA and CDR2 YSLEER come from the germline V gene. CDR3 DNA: TGCGCCAGCAGCCAAGATCGAGGGGGCCCCATGAACACTGAAGCTTTCTTT. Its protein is CASSQDRGGPMNTEAFF.

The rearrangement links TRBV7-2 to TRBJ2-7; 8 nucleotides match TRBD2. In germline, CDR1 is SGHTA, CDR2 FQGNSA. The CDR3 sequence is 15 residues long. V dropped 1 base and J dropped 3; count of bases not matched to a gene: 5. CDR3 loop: CASSLGGGPGYEQYF. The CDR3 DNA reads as TGTGCCAGCAGCTTAGGCGGGGGGCCAGGCTACGAGCAGTACTTC.

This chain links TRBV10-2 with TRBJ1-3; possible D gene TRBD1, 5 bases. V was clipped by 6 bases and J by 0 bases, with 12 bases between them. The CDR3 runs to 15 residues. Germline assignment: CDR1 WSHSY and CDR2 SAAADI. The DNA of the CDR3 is TGCGCCAGCAGATTACAGGATTCCTCTGGAAACACCATATATTTT. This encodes CASRLQDSSGNTIYF.

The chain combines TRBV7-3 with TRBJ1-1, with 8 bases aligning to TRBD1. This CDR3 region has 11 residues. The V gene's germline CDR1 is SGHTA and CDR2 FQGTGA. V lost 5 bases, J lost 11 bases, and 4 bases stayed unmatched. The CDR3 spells CASSVQGGAFF. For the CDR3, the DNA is TGTGCCAGCAGCGTACAGGGGGGGGCTTTCTTT.

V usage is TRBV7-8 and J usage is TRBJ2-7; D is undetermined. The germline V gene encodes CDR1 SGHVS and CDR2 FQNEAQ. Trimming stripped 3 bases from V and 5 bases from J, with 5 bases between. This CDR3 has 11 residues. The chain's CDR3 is CASSFSHEQYF. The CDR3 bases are TGTGCCAGCAGCTTTAGCCACGAGCAGTACTTC. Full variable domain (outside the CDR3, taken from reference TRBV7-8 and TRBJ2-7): GAGVSQSPRYKVAKRGQDVALRCDPISGHVSLFWYQQALGQGPEFLTYFQNEAQLDKSGLPSDRFFAERPEGSVSTLKIQRTQQEDSAVYLCASSFSHEQYFGPGTRLTVT.

CDR3 in amino acids: CASSQDPVAVHRFNNSPLHF. The CDR3 nucleotides are TGCGCCAGCAGCCAAGACCCCGTTGCAGTCCACAGGTTCAATAATTCACCCCTCCACTTT. The chain employs TRBV4-3 and TRBJ1-6, with D possibly matching TRBD1 (5 bases). CDR1 is LGHNA, CDR2 YSLEER, per germline. The length of the CDR3 is 20 residues. Trimming cost V 0 bases and J 5 bases, with 23 bases left between them.

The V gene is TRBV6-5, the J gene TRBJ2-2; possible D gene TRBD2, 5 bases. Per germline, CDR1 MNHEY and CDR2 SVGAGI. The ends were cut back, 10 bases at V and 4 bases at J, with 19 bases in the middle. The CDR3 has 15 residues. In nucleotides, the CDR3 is TGTGCCACCTCTCGGGGAGAGCTAGGCACCGGGGAGCTGTTTTTT. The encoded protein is CATSRGELGTGELFF.

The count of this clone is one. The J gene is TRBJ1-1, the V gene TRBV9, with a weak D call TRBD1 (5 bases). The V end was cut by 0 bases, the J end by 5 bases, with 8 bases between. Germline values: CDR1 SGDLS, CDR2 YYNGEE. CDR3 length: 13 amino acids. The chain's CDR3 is CASSVASGTEAFF. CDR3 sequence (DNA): TGTGCCAGCAGCGTAGCTTCAGGGACTGAAGCTTTCTTT.